This T cell receptor beta chain was retrieved from a study of shared clonotypes between healthy human individuals. Profiling relied on immunoSEQ multiplex PCR, and the TCRdb table lists in-frame clones only, not all of them. The sample lists about 1.5 million clones; 98% were seen once. The germline V gene has CDR1 LNHDA and CDR2 SQIVND (reference sequence). The CDR3 consists of 15 residues. V shed 6 bases, J shed 3 bases, and the junction held 5 bases outside the gene matches. The chain uses TRBV19 and TRBJ2-6; TRBD1 agrees at 7 bases. Sequencing used naive CD4+ T cells sorted from blood. Subset in this sample: CD45RA+ positively selected. This receptor was obtained from a man aged 25 to 40 in good health. The chain's CDR3 is CASSQDRLGANVLTF. DNA for the CDR3: TGTGCCAGTAGCCAGGACAGGCTTGGGGCCAACGTCCTGACTTTC.